This T cell receptor beta chain appears in the sequencing data of a study of OX40 agonist ivuxolimab in advanced cancers. Study information: The study gave patients intravenous ivuxolimab at 0.01 to 10 mg/kg every 2 weeks.

A word on this clone: Its antigen remains unidentified.

Anyone with autoimmune disease history or systemic immunosuppression was excluded. Assay used: immunoSEQ multiplex PCR; TCRdb lists only in-frame clones, some missing. The top ten hold 0.53% of the sample, which has under 80,000 clones, about 85% seen once. Germline V gene data show CDR1 as SQVTM and CDR2 as ANQGSEA. The CDR3 runs to 17 residues. V was clipped by 0 bases and J by 4 bases, with 20 bases between them. Study-wide points: CD4+ and CD8+ T cells in blood underwent clonal expansion by week 6 at 0.1 to 3.0 mg/kg.

Source: CD4+ or CD8+ T cells sorted from blood, taken in a trial of the OX40 agonist ivuxolimab. The clonotype originates from an adult with an advanced solid tumor such as melanoma, head and neck, liver or kidney cancer. The chain recombines TRBV29-1 with TRBJ2-3; D is uncertain. The DNA of the CDR3 is TGCAGCGTTGAAGATCATGGAGCTTCGATTTCCCCAGATACGCAGTATTTT. As protein: CSVEDHGASISPDTQYF.